What follows are 4 T cell receptor beta chains derived from one specimen sequenced in a study of spatial heterogeneity in lung cancer. Described time point: sample taken at primary tumor resection. Via MiXCR, TCRdb re-called the 5' RACE reads, giving one row per CDR3 protein. The top ten clones hold under 13% of a sample with 15,000 to 20,000 distinct CDR3 sequences, around 5.5% of them seen once. General study points: Within tumors, counts of expanded alpha and beta TCRs tracked tumor mutation counts.

No antigen is known for these receptors. This specimen was lung tumor tissue, taken at surgery. The receptors stem from a female donor with early-stage non-small cell lung cancer.

This clonotype was recorded many times. This beta chain slipped into a library made for alpha chains as a stray read, so its size is not meaningful. This rearrangement joins TRBV29-1 to TRBJ2-7; 11 nucleotides align to TRBD1. This CDR3 has 13 residues. The V segment lost 4 bases and the J segment 10 bases; nucleotides outside the gene matches: 9. Per germline, CDR1 SQVTM and CDR2 ANQGSEA. The CDR3: CSVGSGTGGFQYF. The CDR3 coding sequence is TGCAGCGTTGGTTCCGGGACAGGGGGGTTTCAGTACTTC.

In this sample, this clonotype turned up many times. The library was designed around alpha chains, so this beta chain is a stray read whose abundance carries little weight. This chain links TRBV7-2 with TRBJ2-7; 12 bases fit TRBD2. With V trimmed by 2 bases and J by 6 bases, 8 bases remained unmatched. In germline, CDR1 is SGHTA, CDR2 FQGNSA. The CDR3 runs 16 residues. CDR3 sequence reads: CASSLTSGRSFSEQYF. DNA for the CDR3: TGTGCCAGCAGCTTAACTAGCGGGAGGTCCTTCTCCGAGCAGTACTTC. Filled out from reference TRBV7-2 and TRBJ2-7, the complete variable domain reads GAGVSQSPSNKVTEKGKDVELRCDPISGHTALYWYRQSLGQGLEFLIYFQGNSAPDKSGLPSDRFSAERTGGSVSTLTIQRTQQEDSAVYLCASSLTSGRSFSEQYFGPGTRLTVT.

As concerns this clonotype: Germline and junction disagree at one end, which may indicate a read error. This beta chain is an off-target read within a library intended for alpha chains, so its frequency means little. The V gene is TRBV5-1, the J gene TRBJ2-1; D possibly uses TRBD1 or TRBD2 (6 bases each). Germline V gene lookup returns CDR1 SGHRS and CDR2 YFSETQ. CDR3 length: 14 amino acids. This chain's CDR3 is CASRRGASNEQALF. In nucleotides, the CDR3 is TGCGCCAGCAGGAGGGGGGCCTCCAATGAGCAGGCTCTCTTC. The variable domain in full, completed from reference TRBV5-1 and TRBJ2-1, reads KAGVTQTPRYLIKTRGQQVTLSCSPISGHRSVSWYQQTPGQGLQFLFEYFSETQRNKGNFPGRFSGRQFSNSRSEMNVSTLELGDSALYLCASRRGASNEQALFGPGTRLTVL.

The sample holds many counts of this clonotype. A library prepared for alpha chains yielded this beta chain as an off-target read; its size is of little meaning. CDR3 sequence (DNA): TGCAGTGCTTTCAACAATGAGCAGTTCTTC. This translates into CSAFNNEQFF. This rearrangement joins TRBV20-1 to TRBJ2-1; D remains ambiguous. Germline lookup yields CDR1 DFQATT and CDR2 SNEGSKA (reference sequence). CDR3 size: 10 residues. V lost 5 bases to trimming and J lost 5 bases, with 4 bases between them.